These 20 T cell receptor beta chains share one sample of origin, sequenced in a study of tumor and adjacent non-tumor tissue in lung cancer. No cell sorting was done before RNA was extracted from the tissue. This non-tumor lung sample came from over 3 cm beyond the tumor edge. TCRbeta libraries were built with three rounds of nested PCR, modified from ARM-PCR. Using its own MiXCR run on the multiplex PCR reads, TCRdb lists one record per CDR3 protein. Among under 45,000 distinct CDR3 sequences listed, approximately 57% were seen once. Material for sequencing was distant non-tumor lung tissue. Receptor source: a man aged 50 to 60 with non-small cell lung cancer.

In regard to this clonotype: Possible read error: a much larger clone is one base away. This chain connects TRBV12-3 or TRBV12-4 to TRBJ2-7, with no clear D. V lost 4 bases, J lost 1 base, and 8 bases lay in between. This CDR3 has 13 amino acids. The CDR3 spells CASSWEASYEQYF. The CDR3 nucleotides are TGTGCCAGCAGTTGGGAAGCTTCCTACGAGCAGTACTTC.

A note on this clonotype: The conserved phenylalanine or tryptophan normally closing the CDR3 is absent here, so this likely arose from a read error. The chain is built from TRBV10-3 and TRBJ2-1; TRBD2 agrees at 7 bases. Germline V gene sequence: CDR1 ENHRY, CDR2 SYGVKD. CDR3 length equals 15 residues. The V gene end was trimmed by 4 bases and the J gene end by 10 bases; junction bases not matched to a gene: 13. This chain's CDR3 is CAISGVGASGGEQFL. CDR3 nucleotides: TGTGCCATCAGTGGGGTAGGGGCTAGCGGAGGCGAGCAGTTCTTA.

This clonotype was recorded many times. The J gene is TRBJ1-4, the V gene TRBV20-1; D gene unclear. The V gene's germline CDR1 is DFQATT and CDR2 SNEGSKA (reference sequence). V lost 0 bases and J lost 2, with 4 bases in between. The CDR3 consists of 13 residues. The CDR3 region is CSARDLTNEKLFF. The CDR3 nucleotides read TGCAGTGCTAGAGATCTGACTAATGAAAAACTGTTTTTT.

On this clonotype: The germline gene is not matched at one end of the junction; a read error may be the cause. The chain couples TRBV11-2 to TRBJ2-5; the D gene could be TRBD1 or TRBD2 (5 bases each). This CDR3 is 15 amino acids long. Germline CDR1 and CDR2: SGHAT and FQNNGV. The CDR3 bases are TGTGCCAGCAGAAAGCTAGTGGGGGACCGAGAGACCCAGTGCTTC. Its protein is CASRKLVGDRETQCF. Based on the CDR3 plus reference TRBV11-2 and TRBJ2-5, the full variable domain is EAGVAQSPRYKIIEKRQSVAFWCNPISGHATLYWYQQILGQGPKLLIQFQNNGVVDDSQLPKDRFSAERLKGVDSTLKIQPAKLEDSAVYLCASRKLVGDRETQCFGPGTRLLVL.

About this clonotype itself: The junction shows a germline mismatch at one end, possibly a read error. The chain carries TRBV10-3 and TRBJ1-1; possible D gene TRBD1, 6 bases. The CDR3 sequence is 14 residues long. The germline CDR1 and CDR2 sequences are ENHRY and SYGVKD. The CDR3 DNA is TGCACCATCAGTGAGGGGGACTCTAACACTGAAGCTTTCTTT. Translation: CTISEGDSNTEAFF.

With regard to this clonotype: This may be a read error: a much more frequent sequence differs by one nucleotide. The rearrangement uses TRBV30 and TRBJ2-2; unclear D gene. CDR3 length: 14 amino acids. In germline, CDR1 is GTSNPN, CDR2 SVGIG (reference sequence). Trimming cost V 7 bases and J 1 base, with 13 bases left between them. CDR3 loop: CAYKGMMNTGELFF. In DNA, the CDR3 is TGTGCCTACAAGGGAATGATGAACACCGGGGAGCTGTTTTTT.

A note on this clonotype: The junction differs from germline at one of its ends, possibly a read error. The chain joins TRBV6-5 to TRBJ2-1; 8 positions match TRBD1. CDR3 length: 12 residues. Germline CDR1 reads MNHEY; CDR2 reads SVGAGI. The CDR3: CTSSTTGDEQSF. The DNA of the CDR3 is TGTACCAGCAGTACGACAGGGGATGAGCAGTCCTTC.

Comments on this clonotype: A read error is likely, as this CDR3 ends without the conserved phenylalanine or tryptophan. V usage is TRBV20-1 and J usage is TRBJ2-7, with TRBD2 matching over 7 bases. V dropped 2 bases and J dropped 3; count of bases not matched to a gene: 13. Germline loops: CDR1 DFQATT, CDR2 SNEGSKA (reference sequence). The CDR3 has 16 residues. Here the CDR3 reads CSARYPGRGGGYEQYI. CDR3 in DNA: TGCAGTGCTAGATATCCCGGACGTGGGGGGGGCTACGAGCAGTACATC.

The CDR3, as DNA: TGTGCCACCAGTGATTCCTACGTTAATTCACCCCTCCACTTT. Residues: CATSDSYVNSPLHF. V is TRBV24-1 and J is TRBJ1-6; no firm D call. V lost 2 bases and J lost 6, with 7 bases in between. The CDR3 sequence is 14 residues long. Germline CDR1 KGHDR, CDR2 SFDVKD.

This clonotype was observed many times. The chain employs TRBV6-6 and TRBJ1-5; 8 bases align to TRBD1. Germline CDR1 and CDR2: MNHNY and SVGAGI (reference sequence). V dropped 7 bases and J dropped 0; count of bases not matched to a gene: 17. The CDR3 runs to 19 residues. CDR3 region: CASNPQSDRGFYSNQPQHF. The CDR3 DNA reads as TGTGCCAGCAATCCCCAGTCCGACAGGGGATTTTATAGCAATCAGCCCCAGCATTTT.

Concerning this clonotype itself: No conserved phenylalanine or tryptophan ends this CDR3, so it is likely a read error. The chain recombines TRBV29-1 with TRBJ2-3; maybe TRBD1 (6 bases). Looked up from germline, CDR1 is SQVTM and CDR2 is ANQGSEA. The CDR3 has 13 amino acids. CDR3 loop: CSVGWGRTDAQYL. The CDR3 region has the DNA TGCAGCGTTGGTTGGGGGCGCACAGATGCGCAGTATTTA.

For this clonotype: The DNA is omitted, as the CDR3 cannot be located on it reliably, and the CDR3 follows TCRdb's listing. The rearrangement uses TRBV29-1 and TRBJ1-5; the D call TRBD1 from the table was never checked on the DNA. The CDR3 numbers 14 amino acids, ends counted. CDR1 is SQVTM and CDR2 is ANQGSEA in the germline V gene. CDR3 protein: CSVVAGGSDQPQQF.

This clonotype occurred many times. CDR3: CSVEQGAYGYTF. DNA for the CDR3: TGCAGCGTTGAACAGGGGGCCTATGGCTACACCTTC. The chain recombines TRBV29-1 with TRBJ1-2; TRBD1 aligns across 8 bases. The CDR3 extends over 12 amino acids. Germline CDR1 is SQVTM and CDR2 is ANQGSEA. V lost 2 bases to trimming and J lost 4 bases; unmatched junction nucleotides: 0.

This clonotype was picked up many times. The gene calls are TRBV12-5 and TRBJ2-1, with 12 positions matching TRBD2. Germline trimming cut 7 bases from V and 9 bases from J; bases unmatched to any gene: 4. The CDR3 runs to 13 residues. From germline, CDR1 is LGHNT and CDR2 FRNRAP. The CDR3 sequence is CASVPSGGAEQFF. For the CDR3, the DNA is TGTGCTAGTGTACCTAGCGGGGGGGCTGAGCAGTTCTTC. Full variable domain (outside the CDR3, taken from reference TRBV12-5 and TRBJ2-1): DARVTQTPRHKVTEMGQEVTMRCQPILGHNTVFWYRQTMMQGLELLAYFRNRAPLDDSGMPKDRFSAEMPDATLATLKIQPSEPRDSAVYFCASVPSGGAEQFFGPGTRLTVL.

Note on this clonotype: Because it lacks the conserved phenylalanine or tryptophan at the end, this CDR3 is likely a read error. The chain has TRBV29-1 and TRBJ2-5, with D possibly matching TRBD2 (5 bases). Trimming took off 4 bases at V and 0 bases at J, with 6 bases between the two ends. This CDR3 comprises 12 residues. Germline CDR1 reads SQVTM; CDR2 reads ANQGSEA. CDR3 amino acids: CSVVDYQETQYL. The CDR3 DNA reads TGCAGCGTTGTGGACTACCAAGAGACCCAGTACCTC.

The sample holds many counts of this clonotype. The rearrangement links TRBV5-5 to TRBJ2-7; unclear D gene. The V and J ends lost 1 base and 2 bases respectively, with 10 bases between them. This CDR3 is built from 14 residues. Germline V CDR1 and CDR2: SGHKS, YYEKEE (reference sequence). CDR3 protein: CASSLTPDPYEQYF. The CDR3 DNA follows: TGTGCCAGCAGCTTGACACCGGACCCCTACGAGCAGTACTTC.

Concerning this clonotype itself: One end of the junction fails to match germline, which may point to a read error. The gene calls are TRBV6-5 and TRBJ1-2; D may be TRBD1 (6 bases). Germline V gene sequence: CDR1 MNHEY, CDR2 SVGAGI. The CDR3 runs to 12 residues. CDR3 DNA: TGTGTCAGCAGGACAGAACCCTATGGCCACACCTTC. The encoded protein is CVSRTEPYGHTF.

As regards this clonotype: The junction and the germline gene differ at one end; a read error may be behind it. The CDR3 reads CTSSLEPSGYNEQFF. CDR3 sequence (DNA): TGTACCAGCAGCCTAGAGCCTAGCGGCTACAATGAGCAGTTCTTC. The chain uses TRBV11-1 and TRBJ2-1; 7 bases align to TRBD2. The CDR3 loop spans 15 amino acids. CDR1 is SGHAT, CDR2 FQDESV, per germline (reference sequence). The variable domain in full, with the rest retrieved from reference TRBV11-1 and TRBJ2-1, is EAEVAQSPRYKITEKSQAVAFWCDPISGHATLYWYRQILGQGPELLVQFQDESVVDDSQLPKDRFSAERLKGVDSTLKIQPAELGDSAMYLCTSSLEPSGYNEQFFGPGTRLTVL.

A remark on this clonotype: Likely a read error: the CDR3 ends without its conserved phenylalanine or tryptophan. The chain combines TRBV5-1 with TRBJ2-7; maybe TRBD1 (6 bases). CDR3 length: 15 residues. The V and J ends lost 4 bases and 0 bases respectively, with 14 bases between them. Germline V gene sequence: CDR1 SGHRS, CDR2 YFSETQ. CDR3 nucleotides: TGCGCCAGCAGCCCTGGGGGCGGTACCTCCTACGAGCAGTACTGC. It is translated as CASSPGGGTSYEQYC.

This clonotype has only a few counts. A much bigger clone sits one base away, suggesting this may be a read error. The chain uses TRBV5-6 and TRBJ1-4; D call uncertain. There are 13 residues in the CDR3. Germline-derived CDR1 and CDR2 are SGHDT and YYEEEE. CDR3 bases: TGTGCCAGCAGCTTGGTTGGGAATGAAAAACTGTCTTTT. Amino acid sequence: CASSLVGNEKLSF.